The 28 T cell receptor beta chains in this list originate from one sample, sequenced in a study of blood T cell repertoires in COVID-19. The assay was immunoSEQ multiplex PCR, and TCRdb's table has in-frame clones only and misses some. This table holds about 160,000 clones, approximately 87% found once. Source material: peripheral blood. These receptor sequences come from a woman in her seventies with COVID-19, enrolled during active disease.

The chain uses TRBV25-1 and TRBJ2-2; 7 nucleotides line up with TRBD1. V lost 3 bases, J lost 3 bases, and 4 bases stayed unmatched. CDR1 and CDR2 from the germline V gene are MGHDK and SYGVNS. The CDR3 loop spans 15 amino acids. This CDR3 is CASSERGLDTGELFF. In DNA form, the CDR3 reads TGTGCCAGCAGTGAGAGGGGGCTCGACACCGGGGAGCTGTTTTTT. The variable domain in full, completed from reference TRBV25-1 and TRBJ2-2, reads EADIYQTPRYLVIGTGKKITLECSQTMGHDKMYWYQQDPGMELHLIHYSYGVNSTEKGDLSSESTVSRIRTEHFPLTLESARPSHTSQYLCASSERGLDTGELFFGEGSRLTVL.

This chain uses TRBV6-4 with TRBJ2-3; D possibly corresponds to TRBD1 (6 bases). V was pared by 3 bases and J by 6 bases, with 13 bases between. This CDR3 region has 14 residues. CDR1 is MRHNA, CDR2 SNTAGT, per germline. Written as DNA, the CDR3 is TGTGCCAGCAGTGAGGGGGCCAAAGGGGATACGCAGTATTTT. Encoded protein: CASSEGAKGDTQYF.

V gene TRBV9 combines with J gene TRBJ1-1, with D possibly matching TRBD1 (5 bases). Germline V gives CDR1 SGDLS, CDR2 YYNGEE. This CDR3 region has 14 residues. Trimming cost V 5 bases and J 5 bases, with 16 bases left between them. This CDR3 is CASSAVPGGTEAFF. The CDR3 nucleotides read TGTGCCAGCAGTGCCGTCCCCGGGGGGACTGAAGCTTTCTTT.

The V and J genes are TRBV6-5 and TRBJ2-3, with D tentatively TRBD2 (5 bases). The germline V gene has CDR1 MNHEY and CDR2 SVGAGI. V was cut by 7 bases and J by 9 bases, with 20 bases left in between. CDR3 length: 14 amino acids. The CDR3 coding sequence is TGTGCCAGCAAGGAGTTTGGCCGCGAGGGCACGCAGTATTTT. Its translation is CASKEFGREGTQYF.

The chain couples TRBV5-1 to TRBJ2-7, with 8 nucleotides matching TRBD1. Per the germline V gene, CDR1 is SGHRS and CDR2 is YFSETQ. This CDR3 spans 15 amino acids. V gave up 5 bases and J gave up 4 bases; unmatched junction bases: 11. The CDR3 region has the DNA TGCGCCAGCAGATTCGGTTGGGACAGGAGGTACGAGCAGTACTTC. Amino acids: CASRFGWDRRYEQYF.

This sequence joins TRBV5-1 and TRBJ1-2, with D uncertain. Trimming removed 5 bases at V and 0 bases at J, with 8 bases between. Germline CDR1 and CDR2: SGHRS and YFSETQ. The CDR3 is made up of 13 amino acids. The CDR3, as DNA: TGCGCCAGCAGTGAAGACTCTAACTATGGCTACACCTTC. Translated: CASSEDSNYGYTF.

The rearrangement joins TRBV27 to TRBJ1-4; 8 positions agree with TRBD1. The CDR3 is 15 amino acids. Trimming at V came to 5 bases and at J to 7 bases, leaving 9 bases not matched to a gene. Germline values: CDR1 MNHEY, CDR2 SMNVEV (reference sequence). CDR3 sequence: CASSGRTGPAEKLFF. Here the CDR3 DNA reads TGTGCCAGCAGTGGGCGGACAGGGCCCGCTGAAAAACTGTTTTTT.

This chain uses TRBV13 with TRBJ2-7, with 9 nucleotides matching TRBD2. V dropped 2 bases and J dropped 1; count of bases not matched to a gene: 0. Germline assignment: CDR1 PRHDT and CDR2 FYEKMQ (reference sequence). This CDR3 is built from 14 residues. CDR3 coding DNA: TGTGCCAGCAGCTTAACTAGCGGGTCCTACGAGCAGTACTTC. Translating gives CASSLTSGSYEQYF.

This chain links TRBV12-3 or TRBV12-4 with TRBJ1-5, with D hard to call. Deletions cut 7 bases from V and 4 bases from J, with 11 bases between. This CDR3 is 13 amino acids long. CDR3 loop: CASNLGVNQPQHF. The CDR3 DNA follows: TGTGCCAGCAACCTCGGGGTTAATCAGCCCCAGCATTTT.

The CDR3 loop reads CASSFWDRGLGKLFF. The CDR3 region has the DNA TGTGCCAGCAGTTTTTGGGACAGGGGGCTTGGAAAACTGTTTTTT. J is TRBJ1-4 and V is TRBV28, with 12 bases lining up with TRBD1. CDR3 size: 15 residues. Germline V gene lookup returns CDR1 MDHEN and CDR2 SYDVKM. V shed 3 bases, J shed 10 bases, and the junction held 6 bases outside the gene matches.

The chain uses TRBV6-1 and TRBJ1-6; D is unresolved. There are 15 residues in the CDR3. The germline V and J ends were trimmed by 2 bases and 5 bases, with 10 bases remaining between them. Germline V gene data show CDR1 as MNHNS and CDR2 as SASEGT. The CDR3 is CASSELRNNNSPLHF. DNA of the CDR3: TGTGCCAGCAGTGAACTCCGTAATAATAATTCACCCCTCCACTTT.

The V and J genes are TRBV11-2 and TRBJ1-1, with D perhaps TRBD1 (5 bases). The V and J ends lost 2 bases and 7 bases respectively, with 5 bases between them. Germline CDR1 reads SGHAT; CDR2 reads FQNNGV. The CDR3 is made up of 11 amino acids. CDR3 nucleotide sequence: TGTGCCAGCAGCTTACAGGGTGAAGCTTTCTTT. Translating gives CASSLQGEAFF.

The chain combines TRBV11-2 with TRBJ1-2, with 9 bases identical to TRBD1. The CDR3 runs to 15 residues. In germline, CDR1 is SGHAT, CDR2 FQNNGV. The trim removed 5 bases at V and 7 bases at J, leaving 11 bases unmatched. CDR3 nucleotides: TGTGCCAGCAGCCAGACCGGGACAGGGAGTGTTGGCTACACCTTC. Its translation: CASSQTGTGSVGYTF.

The DNA for the CDR3 is TGTGCCAGCAGCCAAGAGTTTTGGGACATCCTTAAATCCGGGGAGCTGTTTTTT. Translated: CASSQEFWDILKSGELFF. V gene TRBV3-1 (or the pseudogene TRBV3-2) combines with J gene TRBJ2-2; TRBD1 is a possible D gene (6 bases). The V gene's germline CDR1 is LGHDT and CDR2 YNNKEL (reference sequence). The CDR3 length is 18 residues. Trimming left V 0 bases short and J 6 bases short, with 20 bases between.

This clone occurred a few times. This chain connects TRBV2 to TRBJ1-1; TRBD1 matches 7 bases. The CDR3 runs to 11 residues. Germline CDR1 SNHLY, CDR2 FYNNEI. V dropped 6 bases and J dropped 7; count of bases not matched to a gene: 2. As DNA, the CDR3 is TGTGCCAGCAGCCGGGACAGTGAAGCTTTCTTT. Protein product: CASSRDSEAFF.

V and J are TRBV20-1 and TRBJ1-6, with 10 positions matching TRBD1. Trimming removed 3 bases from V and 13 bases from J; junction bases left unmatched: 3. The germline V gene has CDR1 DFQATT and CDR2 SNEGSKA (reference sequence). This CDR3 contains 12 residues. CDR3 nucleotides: TGCAGTGCTAGTCGGGACAGGGGTCCCCTCCACTTT. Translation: CSASRDRGPLHF.

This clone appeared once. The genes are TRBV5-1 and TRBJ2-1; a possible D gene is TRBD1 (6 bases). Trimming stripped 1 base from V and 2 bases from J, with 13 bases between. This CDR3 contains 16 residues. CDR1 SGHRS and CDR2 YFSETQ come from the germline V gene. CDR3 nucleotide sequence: TGCGCCAGCAGCTTGAGTTGGCAGGGGCCCTACAATGAGCAGTTCTTC. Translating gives CASSLSWQGPYNEQFF. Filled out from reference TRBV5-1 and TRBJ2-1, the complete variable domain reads KAGVTQTPRYLIKTRGQQVTLSCSPISGHRSVSWYQQTPGQGLQFLFEYFSETQRNKGNFPGRFSGRQFSNSRSEMNVSTLELGDSALYLCASSLSWQGPYNEQFFGPGTRLTVL.

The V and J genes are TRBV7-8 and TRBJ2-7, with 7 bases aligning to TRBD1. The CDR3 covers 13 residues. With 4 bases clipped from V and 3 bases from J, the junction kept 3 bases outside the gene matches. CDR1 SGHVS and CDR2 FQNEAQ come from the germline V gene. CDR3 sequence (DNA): TGTGCCAGCAGCTCGGACAGGTTCTACGAGCAGTACTTC. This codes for CASSSDRFYEQYF.

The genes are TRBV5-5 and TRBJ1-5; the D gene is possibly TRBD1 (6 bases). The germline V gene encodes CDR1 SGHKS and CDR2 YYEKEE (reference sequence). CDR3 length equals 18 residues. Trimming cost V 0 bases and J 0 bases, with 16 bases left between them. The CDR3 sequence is CASSLGGPGGGSNQPQHF. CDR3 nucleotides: TGTGCCAGCAGCTTGGGGGGGCCCGGTGGGGGTAGCAATCAGCCCCAGCATTTT.

The CDR3 loop reads CASSSPSPTGRYEQYF. CDR3 sequence (DNA): TGTGCCAGCAGTTCCCCCTCACCGACAGGGAGGTACGAGCAGTACTTC. V usage is TRBV6-5 and J usage is TRBJ2-7, with D maybe TRBD1 (7 bases). This CDR3 has 16 amino acids. Germline V gene lookup returns CDR1 MNHEY and CDR2 SVGAGI. V was trimmed by 4 bases and J by 4 bases, leaving 20 bases between them.

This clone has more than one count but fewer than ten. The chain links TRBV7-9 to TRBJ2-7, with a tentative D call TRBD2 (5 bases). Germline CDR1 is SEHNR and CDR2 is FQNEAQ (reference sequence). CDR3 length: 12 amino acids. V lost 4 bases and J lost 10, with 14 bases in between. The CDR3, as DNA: TGTGCCAGCAGCTCGGAGACTAAGATTCAGTACTTC. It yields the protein CASSSETKIQYF.

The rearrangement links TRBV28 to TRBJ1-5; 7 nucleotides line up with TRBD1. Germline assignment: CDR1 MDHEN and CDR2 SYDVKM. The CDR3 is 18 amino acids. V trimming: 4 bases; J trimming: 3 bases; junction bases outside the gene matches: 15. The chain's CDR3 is CASSSPQTGTEYNQPQHF. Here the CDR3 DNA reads TGTGCCAGCAGTTCCCCACAGACCGGGACAGAGTACAATCAGCCCCAGCATTTT.

CDR3 coding DNA: TGTGCCAGCAGGGGACAGGTAGTTCAGCCCCAGCATTTT. Amino acids: CASRGQVVQPQHF. The V call is TRBV2, the J call TRBJ1-5; 8 nucleotides align to TRBD1. Germline V gives CDR1 SNHLY, CDR2 FYNNEI. J gave up 6 bases and V 6 bases, and 4 bases lay outside the gene matches. This CDR3 comprises 13 residues.

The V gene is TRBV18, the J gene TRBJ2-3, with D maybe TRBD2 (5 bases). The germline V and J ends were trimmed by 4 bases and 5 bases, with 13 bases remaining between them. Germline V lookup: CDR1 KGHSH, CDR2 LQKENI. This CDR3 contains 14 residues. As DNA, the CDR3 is TGTGCCAGCTCACGGCAGGAGGCCGGAGATACGCAGTATTTT. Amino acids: CASSRQEAGDTQYF.

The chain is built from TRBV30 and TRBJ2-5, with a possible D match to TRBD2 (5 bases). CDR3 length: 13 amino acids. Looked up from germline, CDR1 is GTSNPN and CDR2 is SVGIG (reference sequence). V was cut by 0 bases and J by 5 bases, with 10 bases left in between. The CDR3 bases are TGTGCCTGGAGTGTACGGGGATTGGAGACCCAGTACTTC. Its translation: CAWSVRGLETQYF.

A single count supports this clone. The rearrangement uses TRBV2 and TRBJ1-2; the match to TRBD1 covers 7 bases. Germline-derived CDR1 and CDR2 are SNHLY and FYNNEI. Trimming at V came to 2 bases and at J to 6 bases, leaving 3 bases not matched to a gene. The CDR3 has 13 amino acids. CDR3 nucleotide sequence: TGTGCCAGCAGTGAATTGGACAGGCATGGCTACACCTTC. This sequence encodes CASSELDRHGYTF.

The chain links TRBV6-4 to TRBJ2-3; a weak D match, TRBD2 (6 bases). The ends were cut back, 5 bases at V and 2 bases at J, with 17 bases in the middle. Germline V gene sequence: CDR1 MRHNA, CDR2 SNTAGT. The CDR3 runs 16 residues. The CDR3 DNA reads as TGTGCCAGCAGTCCGGGACTGAGTCCAAACACAGATACGCAGTATTTT. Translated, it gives CASSPGLSPNTDTQYF.

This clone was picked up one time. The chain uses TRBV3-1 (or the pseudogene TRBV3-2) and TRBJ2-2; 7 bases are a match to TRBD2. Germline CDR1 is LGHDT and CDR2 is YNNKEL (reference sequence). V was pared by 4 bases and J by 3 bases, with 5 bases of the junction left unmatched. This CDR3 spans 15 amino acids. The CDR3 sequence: CASSPGSGDTGELFF. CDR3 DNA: TGTGCCAGCAGCCCAGGGAGCGGGGACACCGGGGAGCTGTTTTTT.